Sequencing of this T cell receptor (beta chain) was carried out in a study of T-cell memory formation after mild COVID-19. Background on the study: TCR clusters showed largely donor specificity.

5'RACE primed from the constant segment yielded TCR alpha and TCR beta cDNA libraries bearing sample barcodes and UMIs. TCRdb ran MiXCR on the 5' RACE reads and lists one entry per CDR3 protein. The top ten clones hold approximately 13% of a sample with about 390,000 distinct CDR3 sequences, over 20% of them seen once. Study-level results: Prior to infection, memory already included some responding clones, suggesting cross-reactive memory joined. Later expanders leaned toward CD4+, whereas clones contracting from day 15 to 85 were balanced CD4/CD8.

This clonotype was found many times. Its antigen is currently unknown. The germline V and J ends were trimmed by 5 bases and 9 bases, with 11 bases remaining between them. CDR1 and CDR2 from the germline V gene are MNHEY and SVGEGT. This CDR3 is built from 12 residues. The sequence came from an adult woman who had mild COVID-19 (a few samples of this study predate the infection). Cell type and time point are not known. The chain couples TRBV6-2 or TRBV6-3 to TRBJ1-5; D is unclear. Sequencing used PBMCs or a T cell subset sorted from them (not recorded which). This CDR3 is CASSPVLLPQHF. The CDR3 nucleotides read TGTGCCAGCAGTCCTGTTTTGTTGCCCCAGCATTTT.